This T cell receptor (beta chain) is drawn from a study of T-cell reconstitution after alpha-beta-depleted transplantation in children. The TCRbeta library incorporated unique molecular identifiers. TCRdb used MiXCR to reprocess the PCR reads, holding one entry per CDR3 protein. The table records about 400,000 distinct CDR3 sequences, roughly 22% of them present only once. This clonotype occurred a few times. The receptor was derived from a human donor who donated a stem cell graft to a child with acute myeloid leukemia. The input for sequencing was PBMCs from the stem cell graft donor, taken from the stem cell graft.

The CDR3 sequence is CSVEVRGETQYF. The CDR3 DNA is TGCAGCGTTGAAGTCAGGGGAGAGACCCAGTACTTC. The chain carries TRBV29-1 and TRBJ2-5; D is possibly TRBD1 (6 bases). The length of the CDR3 is 12 residues. CDR1 SQVTM and CDR2 ANQGSEA come from the germline V gene. V lost 1 base and J lost 4, with 7 bases in between.